Given below is one TCR beta chain in context. This sample was included in a study of blood T cell repertoires in COVID-19. As for the study in general: Samples representing acute and convalescent COVID-19 were sourced from the United States, Italy and Spain. From T cells, B-cell-depleted T cells, or PBMCs came the material, which was cDNA or gDNA.

As originally analysed: Cell counts per sample came from amplifying reference gene primers. Libraries were prepared by immunoSEQ multiplex PCR; TCRdb keeps only in-frame clonotypes and omits some of them. That table supplies the V and J calls and clone size; D and trimming were determined from the DNA. The profile covers some 490,000 clones, with 75% to 90% appearing a single time and 3% to 3.5% taken by the ten largest. Per germline, CDR1 SGHTA and CDR2 FQGNSA. The V and J ends lost 4 bases and 6 bases, in that order; junction bases with no gene match: 7. This CDR3 spans 14 amino acids. Sequencing was performed on peripheral blood. The receptor comes from a human donor in a cohort sampled during active COVID-19. V usage is TRBV7-2 and J usage is TRBJ1-2, with TRBD1 matching over 8 bases. For the CDR3, the DNA is TGTGCCAGCAGCTATCCGGGACAGGTAAATGGCTACACCTTC. Protein product: CASSYPGQVNGYTF. Based on the CDR3 plus reference TRBV7-2 and TRBJ1-2, the full variable domain is GAGVSQSPSNKVTEKGKDVELRCDPISGHTALYWYRQSLGQGLEFLIYFQGNSAPDKSGLPSDRFSAERTGGSVSTLTIQRTQQEDSAVYLCASSYPGQVNGYTFGSGTRLTVV.